A single sample gave rise to the 7 T cell receptor beta chains below, sequenced in a study of cytomegalovirus exposure and HLA in healthy donors. PCR primers comprised 60 Vbeta and 13 Jbeta primers. The repertoire was sequenced with immunoSEQ multiplex PCR; TCRdb's copy has only in-frame clones and lacks some. The sample gives roughly 140,000 clones, less than 10% of which show up once; around 1.9% is in the top ten. The sample taken for sequencing was PBMCs. These receptors all stem from a male donor in good health and CMV-seronegative.

This clone has only a few counts. The chain combines TRBV5-1 with TRBJ2-6; TRBD1 might be the D (6 bases). This CDR3 region has 17 residues. V lost 1 base and J 0 bases, leaving 11 bases between the germline ends. The germline V gene encodes CDR1 SGHRS and CDR2 YFSETQ. Here the CDR3 reads CASSLRGGDSGANVLTF. CDR3 bases: TGCGCCAGCAGCTTGAGAGGGGGAGACTCTGGGGCCAACGTCCTGACTTTC.

The sample holds a few counts of this clone. The V gene is TRBV6-6, the J gene TRBJ2-7; 13 bases fit TRBD2. Germline V gives CDR1 MNHNY, CDR2 SVGAGI (reference sequence). The CDR3 sequence is 15 residues long. V was pared by 5 bases and J by 3 bases, with 4 bases of the junction left unmatched. The CDR3 sequence: CASSIGLAGVYEQYF. CDR3 nucleotides: TGTGCCAGCAGTATCGGACTAGCGGGAGTCTACGAGCAGTACTTC.

This clone was seen only a few times. V gene TRBV10-1 combines with J gene TRBJ2-7, with D perhaps matching TRBD2 (6 bases). This CDR3 comprises 14 residues. V was cut by 2 bases and J by 5 bases, with 13 bases left in between. The germline gives CDR1 WNHNN, CDR2 SYGVQD (reference sequence). The CDR3 DNA follows: TGCGCCAGCAGTGAGCGGGAGTTATACCACGAGCAGTACTTC. Encoded protein: CASSERELYHEQYF.

The chain joins TRBV25-1 to TRBJ2-1; D is possibly TRBD2 (5 bases). Germline V lookup: CDR1 MGHDK, CDR2 SYGVNS. With 2 bases removed from V and 4 bases from J, the gap between germline ends came to 9 bases. The CDR3 consists of 14 residues. The CDR3 DNA follows: TGTGCCAGCAGTGAAGGAGGCAGGTACAATGAGCAGTTCTTC. It is translated as CASSEGGRYNEQFF.

CDR3 amino acids: CASRGTGNNYGYTF. The CDR3 region has the DNA TGTGCCAGCAGGGGGACAGGAAATAACTATGGCTACACCTTC. The V and J genes are TRBV2 and TRBJ1-2; 8 bases line up with TRBD1. The CDR3 has 14 residues. Germline V gives CDR1 SNHLY, CDR2 FYNNEI. With V trimmed by 6 bases and J by 1 base, 4 bases remained unmatched.

This chain connects TRBV7-2 to TRBJ2-2, with D hard to call. Germline loops: CDR1 SGHTA, CDR2 FQGNSA. This CDR3 has 15 amino acids. The V gene lost 7 bases and the J gene lost 1 base, with 13 bases spanning the gap. The DNA of the CDR3 is TGTGCCAGCACCCCAACTCTGGTGAACACCGGGGAGCTGTTTTTT. It is translated as CASTPTLVNTGELFF.

This rearrangement joins TRBV7-2 to TRBJ2-1; TRBD2 is a possible D gene (6 bases). V gave up 5 bases and J gave up 6 bases, with 20 bases separating them. Germline assignment: CDR1 SGHTA and CDR2 FQGNSA. This CDR3 has 16 residues. CDR3 DNA sequence: TGTGCCAGCAGCACCCGACTAGGAGGGCGTACCAATGAGCAGTTCTTC. Protein: CASSTRLGGRTNEQFF.